This TCR beta chain was found in a study of T cell repertoires in cytomegalovirus infection. Study context: Public TCR beta signatures provided an indication of both CMV infection and a matching HLA type.

The CDR3 contains 14 residues. Germline-derived CDR1 and CDR2 are MNHEY and SVGEGT. V lost 5 bases and J lost 6, with 16 bases in between. As for this clonotype: Antigen: not known.

Broader study findings: The study identified carriers of CMV plus the relevant HLA from cumulative public TCR beta family frequency.

A single record per CDR3 protein comes from TCRdb applying MiXCR to the reads. The profile shows around 770,000 distinct CDR3 sequences, almost 30% of them singletons. This receptor was identified in a human donor in good health (CMV status not recorded). Some clones in this sample may be carry-over from other donors' samples. Sequences were derived from cultured CD8+ T cells from PBMCs, sampled from culture after CMV antigen stimulation. This sequence joins TRBV6-2 or TRBV6-3 and TRBJ1-2, with no clear D. CDR3 protein: CASSPTWGRDGYTF. Written as DNA, the CDR3 is TGTGCCAGCAGTCCTACCTGGGGAAGAGATGGCTACACCTTC.